This TCR beta chain was recovered during a study of blood T cell repertoires in COVID-19. At the level of the study: COVID-19 samples collected from the United States, Italy and Spain covered acute and convalescent phases.

Generated by immunoSEQ multiplex PCR, the TCRdb table keeps only in-frame clones and is missing some. This table holds 200,000 to 250,000 clones, less than 85% found once. The CDR3 is made up of 15 amino acids. V was shortened by 1 base and J by 5 bases, with 11 bases between the two germline ends. CDR1 is LGHDT and CDR2 is YNNKEL in the germline V gene (reference sequence). The sample consisted of peripheral blood. The chain carries TRBV3-1 (or the pseudogene TRBV3-2) and TRBJ2-2; D is possibly TRBD1 (6 bases). This TCR derives from a woman aged 80 or over with acute or convalescent COVID-19. CDR3 sequence: CASSQGTGWTGELFF. The CDR3 DNA is TGTGCCAGCAGCCAAGGCACAGGGTGGACCGGGGAGCTGTTTTTT.